The rows below give T cell receptor beta chains drawn from one sample of a study of OX40 agonist ivuxolimab in advanced cancers. Assay: immunoSEQ multiplex PCR; the TCRdb copy retains only in-frame clones and omits some. The table includes under 20,000 clones, more than 70% detected once. The sequencing used CD4+ or CD8+ T cells sorted from blood, collected in a trial of the OX40 agonist ivuxolimab. These receptors were obtained from an adult with an advanced solid tumor such as melanoma, head and neck, liver or kidney cancer. Each CDR3 is given with its conserved first and last residue. The D gene is left open where the match is weak. The size entry is marked missing in some rows and otherwise reads once, few, many or a size class.

size: .; D: TRBD1; V: TRBV2; J: TRBJ1-1; length: 16; CDR3: CASTVFDRGRTTEAFF; DNA: TGTGCCAGCACCGTTTTTGACAGGGGGCGGACCACTGAAGCTTTCTTT
size: few; D: .; V: TRBV5-5; J: TRBJ1-5; length: 13; CDR3: CASSLRSNQPQHF; DNA: TGTGCCAGCAGCTTGAGGAGTAATCAGCCCCAGCATTTT
size: .; D: TRBD1; V: TRBV18; J: TRBJ1-1; length: 13; CDR3: CASSPLDRAEAFF; DNA: TGTGCCAGCTCACCACTTGACAGGGCTGAAGCTTTCTTT
size: .; D: .; V: TRBV6-5; J: TRBJ2-5; length: 11; CDR3: CASSGQETQYF; DNA: TGTGCCAGCAGCGGGCAAGAGACCCAGTACTTC
size: few; D: .; V: TRBV6-6; J: TRBJ2-5; length: 14; CDR3: CASSYLTTQETQYF; DNA: TGTGCCAGCAGTTACTTAACTACCCAAGAGACCCAGTACTTC
size: .; D: TRBD1; V: TRBV5-4; J: TRBJ2-1; length: 12; CDR3: CASSLQGFEQFF; DNA: TGTGCCAGCAGCTTACAGGGGTTTGAGCAGTTCTTC
size: .; D: .; V: TRBV21-1; J: TRBJ2-5; length: 15; CDR3: CASSKAGIPGETQYF; DNA: TGTGCCAGCAGCAAAGCCGGAATACCCGGAGAGACCCAGTACTTC
size: .; D: .; V: TRBV7-9; J: TRBJ2-5; length: 9; CDR3: CASGGTQYF; DNA: TGTGCCAGTGGGGGGACCCAGTACTTC
size: .; D: TRBD2; V: TRBV19; J: TRBJ2-1; length: 16; CDR3: CASRGAGGTHTNEQFF; DNA: TGTGCCAGTAGGGGAGCGGGGGGAACTCACACCAATGAGCAGTTCTTC
size: .; D: .; V: TRBV6-6; J: TRBJ2-7; length: 13; CDR3: CASSYSKGYEQYF; DNA: TGTGCCAGCAGTTACTCGAAGGGCTACGAGCAGTACTTC
size: few; D: .; V: TRBV7-8; J: TRBJ1-5; length: 12; CDR3: CASSLAGQPQHF; DNA: TGTGCCAGCAGCTTAGCTGGTCAGCCCCAGCATTTT
size: .; D: TRBD1; V: TRBV7-8; J: TRBJ1-3; length: 13; CDR3: CASSTDRGNTIYF; DNA: TGTGCCAGCAGCACGGACAGGGGAAACACCATATATTTT
size: .; D: .; V: TRBV5-1; J: TRBJ2-5; length: 15; CDR3: CASSLGTIDTETQYF; DNA: TGCGCCAGCAGCTTGGGTACCATAGACACAGAGACCCAGTACTTC
size: .; D: TRBD2; V: TRBV11-1; J: TRBJ2-5; length: 17; CDR3: CASSLETSGFAGETQYF; DNA: TGTGCCAGCAGCTTAGAGACTAGCGGGTTTGCGGGAGAGACCCAGTACTTC
size: .; D: .; V: TRBV11-2; J: TRBJ2-7; length: 16; CDR3: CASSLGTAGLAYEQYF; DNA: TGTGCCAGCAGCTTAGGGACTGCGGGCCTCGCCTACGAGCAGTACTTC
size: once; D: TRBD1; V: TRBV6-6; J: TRBJ1-2; length: 16; CDR3: CASSYGGQGAIYGYTF; DNA: TGTGCCAGCAGTTACGGAGGGCAGGGGGCAATCTATGGCTACACCTTC
size: .; D: .; V: TRBV6-1; J: TRBJ1-2; length: 15; CDR3: CASSDLRDRFYGYTF; DNA: TGTGCCAGCAGTGATCTGAGGGACCGATTCTATGGCTACACCTTC
size: .; D: TRBD2; V: TRBV4-1; J: TRBJ2-1; length: 16; CDR3: CASSGGLAGEGNEQFF; DNA: TGCGCCAGCAGCGGGGGACTAGCGGGAGAAGGCAATGAGCAGTTCTTC
size: .; D: .; V: TRBV7-3; J: TRBJ2-3; length: 14; CDR3: CASSLDRAADTQYF; DNA: TGTGCCAGCAGCTTGGATAGGGCCGCAGATACGCAGTATTTT
size: .; D: .; V: TRBV5-1; J: TRBJ1-2; length: 14; CDR3: CASSFGGAEDGYTF; DNA: TGCGCCAGCAGCTTCGGAGGGGCGGAGGATGGCTACACCTTC
size: few; D: .; V: TRBV2; J: TRBJ1-1; length: 15; CDR3: CASSEAAWGTAEAFF; DNA: TGTGCCAGCAGTGAAGCGGCCTGGGGGACCGCTGAAGCTTTCTTT
size: .; D: TRBD2; V: TRBV2; J: TRBJ2-3; length: 18; CDR3: CASSEHGGLAAGVDTQYF; DNA: TGTGCCAGCAGTGAACACGGGGGACTAGCGGCCGGTGTGGATACGCAGTATTTT
size: once; D: .; V: TRBV13; J: TRBJ2-5; length: 14; CDR3: CASSLVTSQETQYF; DNA: TGTGCCAGCAGCTTAGTAACAAGCCAAGAGACCCAGTACTTC
size: .; D: .; V: TRBV7-8; J: TRBJ1-1; length: 16; CDR3: CASSLLPRRMNTEAFF; DNA: TGTGCCAGCAGCTTACTTCCCCGAAGGATGAACACTGAAGCTTTCTTT
size: .; D: .; V: TRBV2; J: TRBJ1-5; length: 13; CDR3: CASEKRGGQPQHF; DNA: TGTGCCAGCGAGAAGCGAGGGGGTCAGCCCCAGCATTTT
size: .; D: .; V: TRBV28; J: TRBJ2-7; length: 14; CDR3: CASRGREWFYEQYF; DNA: TGTGCCAGCAGAGGGCGGGAATGGTTCTACGAGCAGTACTTC
size: .; D: TRBD1; V: TRBV2; J: TRBJ2-5; length: 15; CDR3: CASRVDRGREETQYF; DNA: TGTGCCAGCAGAGTCGACAGGGGGCGGGAGGAGACCCAGTACTTC
size: .; D: TRBD1; V: TRBV7-9; J: TRBJ2-7; length: 13; CDR3: CASSRQGEYEQYF; DNA: TGTGCCAGCAGTCGACAGGGGGAGTACGAGCAGTACTTC
size: .; D: .; V: TRBV2; J: TRBJ2-1; length: 15; CDR3: CASSEARSSYNEQFF; DNA: TGTGCCAGCAGTGAAGCGCGCAGCTCCTACAATGAGCAGTTCTTC
size: .; D: .; V: TRBV19; J: TRBJ1-3; length: 17; CDR3: CASSITLQGYRGNTIYF; DNA: TGTGCCAGTAGTATTACCCTCCAGGGTTACCGGGGAAACACCATATATTTT
size: .; D: .; V: TRBV6-1; J: TRBJ1-2; length: 10; CDR3: CASGWGGYTF; DNA: TGTGCCAGCGGGTGGGGGGGCTACACCTTC
size: .; D: .; V: TRBV2; J: TRBJ2-7; length: 13; CDR3: CASRKDTTTEQYF; DNA: TGTGCCAGCAGAAAGGACACAACCACCGAGCAGTACTTC
size: .; D: .; V: TRBV5-4; J: TRBJ2-1; length: 15; CDR3: CASSLGGRVNNEQFF; DNA: TGTGCCAGCAGCTTGGGAGGGAGAGTCAACAATGAGCAGTTCTTC
size: few; D: TRBD2; V: TRBV4-2; J: TRBJ2-5; length: 15; CDR3: CASSQTRGGQETQYF; DNA: TGTGCCAGCAGCCAAACTCGCGGGGGGCAAGAGACCCAGTACTTC
size: .; D: .; V: TRBV29-1; J: TRBJ1-4; length: 14; CDR3: CSVQDSAGDEKLFF; DNA: TGCAGCGTCCAAGACAGCGCGGGGGATGAAAAACTGTTTTTT
size: .; D: .; V: TRBV4-1; J: TRBJ1-1; length: 13; CDR3: CASSTRRNTEAFF; DNA: TGCGCCAGCAGCACCCGAAGGAACACTGAAGCTTTCTTT
size: .; D: .; V: TRBV10-1; J: TRBJ1-5; length: 12; CDR3: CASSAPGQPQHF; DNA: TGCGCCAGCAGTGCCCCGGGTCAGCCCCAGCATTTT
size: .; D: .; V: TRBV5-4; J: TRBJ2-3; length: 12; CDR3: CASNRYTDTQYF; DNA: TGTGCCAGCAACCGTTACACAGATACGCAGTATTTT
size: once; D: .; V: TRBV7-2; J: TRBJ2-3; length: 12; CDR3: CASSSRANTQYF; DNA: TGTGCCAGCAGCTCCAGGGCGAATACGCAGTATTTT
size: .; D: .; V: TRBV11-2; J: TRBJ1-1; length: 12; CDR3: CASSYENTEAFF; DNA: TGTGCCAGCAGCTACGAGAACACTGAAGCTTTCTTT
size: .; D: TRBD2; V: TRBV11-2; J: TRBJ2-2; length: 16; CDR3: CASSYTGTSGTGELFF; DNA: TGTGCCAGCAGCTACACCGGGACTAGCGGCACCGGGGAGCTGTTTTTT
size: few; D: .; V: TRBV25-1; J: TRBJ1-4; length: 15; CDR3: CASSDPRGPGWELFF; DNA: TGTGCCAGCAGTGATCCCCGTGGGCCAGGTTGGGAACTGTTTTTT
size: .; D: .; V: TRBV6-1; J: TRBJ2-5; length: 11; CDR3: CASSYLVSQYF; DNA: TGTGCCAGCAGTTACCTGGTGTCCCAGTACTTC
size: .; D: .; V: TRBV7-2; J: TRBJ1-2; length: 16; CDR3: CASSYSGERRNYGYTF; DNA: TGTGCCAGCAGCTACTCAGGGGAAAGAAGGAACTATGGCTACACCTTC
size: .; D: .; V: TRBV12-5; J: TRBJ2-1; length: 12; CDR3: CASGFPEGEQFF; DNA: TGTGCTAGTGGTTTTCCCGAGGGGGAGCAGTTCTTC
size: .; D: .; V: TRBV6-1; J: TRBJ1-6; length: 16; CDR3: CASSEANDKYNSPLHF; DNA: TGTGCCAGCAGTGAAGCGAATGACAAATATAATTCACCCCTCCACTTT
size: .; D: .; V: TRBV18; J: TRBJ2-1; length: 15; CDR3: CASSPYRDNYNEQFF; DNA: TGTGCCAGCTCACCCTACCGGGACAACTACAATGAGCAGTTCTTC
size: .; D: .; V: TRBV5-5; J: TRBJ2-3; length: 14; CDR3: CASSLETTTDTQYF; DNA: TGTGCCAGCAGCTTGGAAACAACCACAGATACGCAGTATTTT
size: .; D: .; V: TRBV25-1; J: TRBJ2-7; length: 13; CDR3: CASRDVGRYEQYF; DNA: TGTGCCAGCAGAGACGTGGGTCGGTACGAGCAGTACTTC
size: .; D: .; V: TRBV5-6; J: TRBJ1-1; length: 14; CDR3: CASSPRGGSTEAFF; DNA: TGTGCCAGCAGCCCCAGGGGAGGAAGCACTGAAGCTTTCTTT
size: .; D: TRBD1; V: TRBV15; J: TRBJ1-1; length: 13; CDR3: CATSETGTTEAFF; DNA: TGTGCCACCAGCGAGACAGGGACCACTGAAGCTTTCTTT
size: .; D: .; V: TRBV5-4; J: TRBJ1-1; length: 15; CDR3: CASSGSTLAGTEAFF; DNA: TGTGCCAGCAGCGGGTCCACGCTAGCCGGCACTGAAGCTTTCTTT
size: .; D: TRBD2; V: TRBV4-2; J: TRBJ2-3; length: 16; CDR3: CASSQGGTSGTDTQYF; DNA: TGTGCCAGCAGCCAAGGGGGAACTAGCGGAACAGATACGCAGTATTTT
size: .; D: TRBD1; V: TRBV6-9; J: TRBJ1-2; length: 13; CDR3: CASSGRGPTIYTF; DNA: TGTGCCAGCAGTGGGAGGGGGCCCACCATCTACACCTTC
size: once; D: TRBD2; V: TRBV5-4; J: TRBJ2-3; length: 16; CDR3: CASSTLAGGDTDTQYF; DNA: TGTGCCAGCAGCACACTAGCGGGAGGGGACACAGATACGCAGTATTTT
size: .; D: .; V: TRBV4-1; J: TRBJ2-3; length: 13; CDR3: CASSQGPRDTQYF; DNA: TGCGCCAGCAGCCAAGGCCCCAGAGATACGCAGTATTTT
size: .; D: .; V: TRBV4-1; J: TRBJ2-5; length: 16; CDR3: CASSQNSDRGWGTQYF; DNA: TGCGCCAGCAGCCAGAATTCCGATAGGGGATGGGGGACCCAGTACTTC
size: once; D: .; V: TRBV2; J: TRBJ1-5; length: 15; CDR3: CASSETAGGNQPQHF; DNA: TGTGCCAGCAGTGAAACAGCGGGGGGCAATCAGCCCCAGCATTTT
size: .; D: .; V: TRBV5-4; J: TRBJ2-1; length: 15; CDR3: CASSLGRAAYNEQFF; DNA: TGTGCCAGCAGCTTGGGGCGGGCCGCCTACAATGAGCAGTTCTTC